This is a list of T cell receptor beta chains from one sample in a study of neurological immune-mediated disorders. TCRdb reprocessed the 5' RACE reads via MiXCR and lists one record per CDR3 protein. This table holds approximately 25,000 distinct CDR3 sequences, under 25% found once. Source material: PBMCs. The source is a woman between 55 and 75 years old in good health. Both conserved end residues are part of each CDR3. D genes are given only for firm matches. Clone size is given for some rows only: seen once, a few or many times, or a class if the clone is expanded.

many	-	TRBV5-5	TRBJ1-2	CASSPTGGSGSYGYTF	TGTGCCAGCAGTCCAACTGGAGGGTCAGGAAGCTATGGCTACACCTTC
many	TRBD1	TRBV6-5	TRBJ1-5	CASRLDRGNQPQHF	TGTGCCAGCAGACTGGACAGGGGAAATCAGCCCCAGCATTTT
many	TRBD2	TRBV5-1	TRBJ2-3	CASSRISGSADTQYF	TGCGCCAGCAGCAGAATTAGCGGGAGCGCAGATACGCAGTATTTT
many	-	TRBV10-3	TRBJ2-1	CAIMRSSLSYNEQFF	TGTGCCATCATGAGGAGTTCTTTATCCTACAATGAGCAGTTCTTC
-	-	TRBV6-6	TRBJ1-4	CASSYGRPNEKLFF	TGTGCCAGCAGTTACGGGCGACCTAATGAAAAACTGTTTTTT
few	-	TRBV6-6	TRBJ2-6	CASRVHGFSGANVLTF	TGTGCCAGCAGGGTCCATGGGTTCTCTGGGGCCAACGTCCTGACTTTC
many	TRBD1	TRBV29-1	TRBJ2-5	CSGLRDRGETQYF	TGCAGCGGTCTCCGGGACAGGGGAGAGACCCAGTACTTC
many	-	TRBV12-3/TRBV12-4	TRBJ2-1	CASTPTSRSRDEQFF	TGTGCCAGCACTCCCACTTCTCGGTCCAGGGATGAGCAGTTCTTC
many	-	TRBV7-9	TRBJ2-6	CASSFHPAGSSGANVLTF	TGTGCCAGCAGCTTCCACCCCGCCGGAAGCTCTGGGGCCAACGTCCTGACTTTC
-	TRBD1	TRBV6-5	TRBJ2-1	CASTKQGAVYNEQFF	TGTGCCAGCACAAAACAGGGGGCAGTATACAATGAGCAGTTCTTC
-	-	TRBV4-1	TRBJ2-1	CASSQVGSDSYNEQFF	TGCGCCAGCAGCCAAGTCGGGTCGGATTCCTACAATGAGCAGTTCTTC
many	TRBD1	TRBV11-2	TRBJ2-1	CATTYGRDRAGNEQFF	TGTGCCACCACCTACGGCCGGGACAGGGCGGGCAATGAGCAGTTCTTC